The present entry profiles one TCR beta chain with its context. Its recognized antigen is unknown. No base quality values were provided; no much bigger clone lies one nucleotide off. The time point label corresponds to: baseline pretreatment blood. The treatment or condition label of this sample denotes: 15 Gy SBRT to primary tumor, nephrectomy 4 weeks later. To follow tumor-enriched clonotypes, serial peripheral blood was collected from radiation-treated patients at baseline and at 2 weeks and 4 weeks after SBRT. Renal cell carcinoma with clear cell pathology was present in all patients. The QIAamp DNA Blood Mini Kit (Qiagen) was used to prepare genomic DNA for TCR sequencing. The analyses included only samples that passed all quality control checks. The data originate from a study of radiation and T cells in renal cell carcinoma (dated by TCRdb to about 2020). Turning to the overall study: The samples were drawn from a clinical trial, where primary renal cell carcinomas were treated with 15 Gy of stereotactic body radiation therapy and then removed by nephrectomy 4 weeks afterward. A total of some 55 samples underwent TCR beta sequencing, made up of roughly 26 tumors and roughly 27 peripheral blood samples. A total of approximately 4 million unique CDR3 nucleotide sequences, encoding fewer than 3,000,000 unique CDR3 amino acid sequences, were found across all 50 or so samples.

CDR1 DFQATT and CDR2 SNEGSKA are derived from the germline V gene (reference sequence). The V and J ends are trimmed by 1 base and 8 bases, leaving 7 bases between them. Its CDR3 holds 11 amino acids, cysteine through phenylalanine. Only the CDR3 DNA stays, 33 bases, in frame from base 1. General conclusions and limits of the study: In blood, the top tumor clonotypes increased between baseline and 2 weeks post-radiation and then shrank by 4 weeks, which suggests that tumor-resident clones expanded only transiently. With a single-armed trial design, the study had no way to address how radiation dose or scheduling affects the TCR repertoire. Dynamics of the blood repertoire were not tracked past 4 weeks after treatment. Because no pretreatment tumor biopsies were available, whether clonotypes were present in the tumor at baseline could not be determined.

TCR beta libraries were generated from genomic DNA with the immunoSEQ kit, following the manufacturer's recommendations. To prepare libraries, a first multiplex PCR with proprietary primers was run, followed by a second PCR that added unique barcodes, and a bead cleanup was done after each round. Each sample batch included a kit-provided positive control reaction and a negative control reaction. The final libraries were assessed on an Agilent 4200 TapeStation D1000 ScreenTape, pooled by volume, and quantified by qPCR. An Illumina NextSeq500 fitted with a MidOutput 150-cycle cartridge performed the sequencing, running 156 Read1 cycles and 15 Index1 cycles with the kit's custom primers. The pooled library was loaded at 1.0 pM with about 20% PhiX control spiked in. The study's own analysis went as follows. The vendor-processed data were analyzed in R, and a clonotype was defined as all T cells that share the same CDR3 nucleotide sequence. In the clone abundance analyses, frequencies in each sample were normalized to that sample's 10,000 most abundant clones. Public T cell clones, averaging fewer than five per sample, were removed before analysis. An abundance difference of at least 32-fold between compartments was the criterion for calling clonotypes tumor-enriched or baseline blood-enriched. A beta-binomial differential abundance model was applied to find clonotypes that expanded or contracted between blood time points. Similarity between tumor and blood repertoires was quantified using the Baroni-Urbani and Buser coefficient, and groups were compared with two-tailed Wilcoxon tests in R. TCRdb carries this immuneACCESS record with in-frame sequences only. Its versions omit some clonotypes, under half of them owing to an unresolved V gene in the studies checked, with the rest unexplained. V, J and clone size derive from that table, while D and trimming were established from the DNA sequence. Across this sample there are about 21,000 clones, with roughly three quarters seen only once. The ten largest clonotypes hold roughly 40% of the sample.

This specimen was blood, taken from a patient whose treatment included radiotherapy and nephrectomy. The chain joins TRBV20-1 to TRBJ2-3, with the D gene too uncertain to name. This clonotype was obtained from a man in his sixties with renal cell carcinoma. The DNA reads as follows: TGCAGTGCTAGAGTGGGCCGTACGCAGTATTTT. Its coded protein is CSARVGRTQYF.